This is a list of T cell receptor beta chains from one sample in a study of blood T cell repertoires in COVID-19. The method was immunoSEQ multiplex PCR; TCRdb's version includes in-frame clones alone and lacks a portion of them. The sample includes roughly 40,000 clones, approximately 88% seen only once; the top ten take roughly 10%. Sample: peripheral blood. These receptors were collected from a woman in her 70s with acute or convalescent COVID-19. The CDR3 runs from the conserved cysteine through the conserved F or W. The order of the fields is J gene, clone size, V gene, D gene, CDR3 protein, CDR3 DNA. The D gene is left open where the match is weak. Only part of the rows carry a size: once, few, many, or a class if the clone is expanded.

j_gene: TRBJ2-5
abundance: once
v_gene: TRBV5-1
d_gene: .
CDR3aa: CASSPGLPRETQYF
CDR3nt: TGCGCCAGCAGCCCGGGACTGCCAAGAGAGACCCAGTACTTC

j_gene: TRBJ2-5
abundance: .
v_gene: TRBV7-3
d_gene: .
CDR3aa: CASSLSGQRQETQYF
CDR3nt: TGTGCCAGCAGCTTATCTGGACAGAGACAAGAGACCCAGTACTTC

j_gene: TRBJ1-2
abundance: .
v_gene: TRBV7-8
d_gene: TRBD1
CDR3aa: CASSPTGQALYGYTF
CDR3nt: TGTGCCAGCAGCCCAACCGGACAGGCTTTATATGGCTACACCTTC

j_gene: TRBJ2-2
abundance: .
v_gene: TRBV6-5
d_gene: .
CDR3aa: CASRLYETGELFF
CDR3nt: TGTGCCAGCAGGCTCTATGAGACCGGGGAGCTGTTTTTT

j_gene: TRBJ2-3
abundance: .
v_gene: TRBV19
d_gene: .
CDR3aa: CASSITQVTDTQYF
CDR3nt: TGTGCCAGTAGTATCACCCAGGTCACAGATACGCAGTATTTT

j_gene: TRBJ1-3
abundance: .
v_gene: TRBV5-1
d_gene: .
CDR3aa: CASSPGRGFGNTIYF
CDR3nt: TGCGCCAGCAGTCCCGGAAGGGGTTTTGGAAACACCATATATTTT

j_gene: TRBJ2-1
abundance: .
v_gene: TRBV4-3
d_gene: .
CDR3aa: CASSQDPADLISSYNEQFF
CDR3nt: TGCGCCAGCAGCCAAGATCCCGCTGACTTAATAAGCTCCTACAATGAGCAGTTCTTC

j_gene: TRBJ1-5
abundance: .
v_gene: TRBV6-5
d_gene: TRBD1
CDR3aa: CASRGTGQPQHF
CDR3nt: TGTGCCAGCAGAGGGACAGGTCAGCCCCAGCATTTT

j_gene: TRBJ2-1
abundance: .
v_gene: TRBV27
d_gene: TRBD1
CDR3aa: CASSSRTGSYNEQFF
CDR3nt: TGTGCCAGCAGTTCTAGGACAGGGTCCTACAATGAGCAGTTCTTC

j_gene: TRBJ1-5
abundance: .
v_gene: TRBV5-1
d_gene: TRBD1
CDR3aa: CASSLAGGSNQPQHF
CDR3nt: TGCGCCAGCAGCTTGGCAGGGGGGAGCAATCAGCCCCAGCATTTT

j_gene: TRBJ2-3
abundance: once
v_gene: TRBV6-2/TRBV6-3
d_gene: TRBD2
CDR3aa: CASSLGGTSTDTQYF
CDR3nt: TGTGCCAGCAGTCTGGGGGGGACTAGCACAGATACGCAGTATTTT

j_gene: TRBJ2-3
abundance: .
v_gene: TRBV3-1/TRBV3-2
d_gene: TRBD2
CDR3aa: CASSRGWRGRSDTQYF
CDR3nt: TGTGCCAGCAGCCGCGGGTGGCGCGGGAGGTCAGATACGCAGTATTTT

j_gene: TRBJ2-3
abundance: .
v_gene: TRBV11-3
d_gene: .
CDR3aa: CASSLDARGDTQYF
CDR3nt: TGTGCCAGCAGCTTAGATGCCCGGGGGGATACGCAGTATTTT

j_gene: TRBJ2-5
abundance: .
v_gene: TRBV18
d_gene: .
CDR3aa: CASSPPSSNSQETQYF
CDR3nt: TGTGCCAGCTCACCACCGTCCTCTAACTCCCAAGAGACCCAGTACTTC

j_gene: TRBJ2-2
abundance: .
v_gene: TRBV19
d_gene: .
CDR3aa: CASSSPGRTTWGTGELFF
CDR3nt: TGTGCCAGTAGTAGTCCAGGGAGGACTACCTGGGGCACCGGGGAGCTGTTTTTT

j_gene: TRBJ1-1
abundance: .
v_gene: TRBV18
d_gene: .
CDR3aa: CASSPLPNTEAFF
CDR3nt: TGTGCCAGCTCACCTCTTCCGAACACTGAAGCTTTCTTT

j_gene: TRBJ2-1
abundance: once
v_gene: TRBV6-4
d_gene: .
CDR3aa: CASSGGSGYNEQFF
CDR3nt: TGTGCCAGCAGTGGTGGTAGCGGCTACAATGAGCAGTTCTTC

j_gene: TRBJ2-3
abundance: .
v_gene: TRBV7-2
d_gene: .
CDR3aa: CASSSPWGLAQSTDTQYF
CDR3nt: TGTGCCAGCAGCTCACCGTGGGGCCTAGCGCAAAGCACAGATACGCAGTATTTT

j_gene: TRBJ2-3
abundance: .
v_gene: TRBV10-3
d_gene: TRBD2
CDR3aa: CAISGTSGARVTQYF
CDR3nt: TGTGCCATCAGCGGGACTAGCGGGGCCCGGGTTACGCAGTATTTT

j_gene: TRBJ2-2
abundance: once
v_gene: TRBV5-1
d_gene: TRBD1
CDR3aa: CASSLGQGAGELFF
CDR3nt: TGCGCCAGCAGCTTGGGACAGGGGGCCGGGGAGCTGTTTTTT

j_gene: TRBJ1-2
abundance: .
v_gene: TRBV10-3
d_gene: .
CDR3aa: CAISESRGRESYGYTF
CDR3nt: TGTGCCATCAGTGAGTCGCGGGGGAGAGAATCATATGGCTACACCTTC

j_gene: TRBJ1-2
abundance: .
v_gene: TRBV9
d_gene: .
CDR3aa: CASQTAGYGYTF
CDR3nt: TGTGCCAGCCAAACAGCCGGCTATGGCTACACCTTC

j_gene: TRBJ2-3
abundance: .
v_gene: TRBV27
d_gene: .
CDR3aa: CASSPFFVAGTDTQYF
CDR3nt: TGTGCCAGCAGTCCCTTCTTCGTGGCCGGCACAGATACGCAGTATTTT

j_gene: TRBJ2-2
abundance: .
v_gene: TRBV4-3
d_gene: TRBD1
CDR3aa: CASSQDWTGTVGELFF
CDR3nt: TGCGCCAGCAGCCAAGATTGGACAGGGACGGTAGGGGAGCTGTTTTTT

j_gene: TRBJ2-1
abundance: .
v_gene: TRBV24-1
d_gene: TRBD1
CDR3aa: CATREQGVTGEQFF
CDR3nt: TGTGCCACCAGGGAACAGGGGGTGACGGGTGAGCAGTTCTTC

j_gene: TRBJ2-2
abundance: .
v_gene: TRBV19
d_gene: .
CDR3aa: CASNSQRHYGELFF
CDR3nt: TGTGCCAGTAACAGTCAGCGGCATTACGGGGAGCTGTTTTTT

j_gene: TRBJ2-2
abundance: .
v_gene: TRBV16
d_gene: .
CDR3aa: CASRTTGGDTGELFF
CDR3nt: TGTGCCAGCAGAACCACAGGGGGGGACACCGGGGAGCTGTTTTTT

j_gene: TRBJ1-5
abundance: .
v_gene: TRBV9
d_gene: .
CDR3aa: CASSVRGGLLYQPQHF
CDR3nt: TGTGCCAGCAGCGTACGCGGGGGCCTGTTGTACCAGCCCCAGCATTTT

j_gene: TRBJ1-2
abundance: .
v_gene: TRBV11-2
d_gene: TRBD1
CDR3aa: CASSLTGHGYTF
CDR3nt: TGTGCCAGCAGCTTGACAGGGCACGGCTACACCTTC

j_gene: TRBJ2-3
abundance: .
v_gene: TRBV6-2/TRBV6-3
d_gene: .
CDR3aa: CASSWVGGADTQYF
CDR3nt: TGTGCCAGCAGTTGGGTTGGGGGCGCAGATACGCAGTATTTT

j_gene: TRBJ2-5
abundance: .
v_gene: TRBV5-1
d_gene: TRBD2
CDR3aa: CASSLSSGVQETQYF
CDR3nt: TGCGCCAGCAGCTTGAGTAGCGGGGTACAAGAGACCCAGTACTTC

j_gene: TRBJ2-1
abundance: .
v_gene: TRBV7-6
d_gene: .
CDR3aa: CASSSGWQGTHEQFF
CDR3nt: TGTGCCAGCAGCTCCGGTTGGCAGGGGACCCATGAGCAGTTCTTC

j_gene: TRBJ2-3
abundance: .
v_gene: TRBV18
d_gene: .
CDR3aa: CASNQASTDTQYF
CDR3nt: TGTGCCAGTAACCAAGCGAGCACAGATACGCAGTATTTT

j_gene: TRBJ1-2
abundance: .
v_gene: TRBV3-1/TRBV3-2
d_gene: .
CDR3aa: CASSQLTSDYGYTF
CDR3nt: TGTGCCAGCAGCCAATTAACGAGTGACTATGGCTACACCTTC

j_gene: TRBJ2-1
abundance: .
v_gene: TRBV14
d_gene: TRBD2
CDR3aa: CASSQDYSSGDYNEQFF
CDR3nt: TGTGCCAGCAGCCAAGATTATAGTAGCGGGGATTACAATGAGCAGTTCTTC

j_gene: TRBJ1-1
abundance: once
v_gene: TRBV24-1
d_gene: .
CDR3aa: CATMSWNTEAFF
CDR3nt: TGTGCCACAATGAGTTGGAACACTGAAGCTTTCTTT

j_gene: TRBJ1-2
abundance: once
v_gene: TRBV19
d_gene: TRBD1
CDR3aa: CASSRTGDYGYTF
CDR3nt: TGTGCCAGTAGCCGGACAGGGGACTATGGCTACACCTTC

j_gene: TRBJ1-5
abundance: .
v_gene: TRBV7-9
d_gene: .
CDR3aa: CASSSGAIVNQPQHF
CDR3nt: TGTGCCAGCAGCTCCGGAGCCATAGTCAATCAGCCCCAGCATTTT

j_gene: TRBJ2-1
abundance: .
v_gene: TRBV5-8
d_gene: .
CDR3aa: CASKMGQAYNEQFF
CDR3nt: TGTGCCAGCAAGATGGGACAAGCCTACAATGAGCAGTTCTTC

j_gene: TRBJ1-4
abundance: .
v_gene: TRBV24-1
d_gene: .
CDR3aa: CATSAGDATNEKLFF
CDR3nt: TGTGCCACCAGTGCGGGGGATGCAACTAATGAAAAACTGTTTTTT

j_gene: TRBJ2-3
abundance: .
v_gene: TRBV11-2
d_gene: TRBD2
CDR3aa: CASSFRLSGKDTQYF
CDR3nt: TGTGCCAGCAGCTTTAGGCTGAGCGGGAAGGATACGCAGTATTTT

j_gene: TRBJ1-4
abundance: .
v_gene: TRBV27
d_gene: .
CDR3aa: CASRTNRQRATNEKLFF
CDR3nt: TGTGCCAGCAGAACTAATAGACAGCGTGCAACTAATGAAAAACTGTTTTTT

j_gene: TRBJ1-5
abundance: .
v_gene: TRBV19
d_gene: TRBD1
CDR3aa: CASSTGTVPQHF
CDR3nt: TGTGCCAGTAGTACGGGGACAGTTCCCCAGCATTTT

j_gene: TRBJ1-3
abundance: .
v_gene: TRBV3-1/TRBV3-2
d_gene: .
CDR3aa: CASSQEAGSWNTIYF
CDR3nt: TGTGCCAGCAGCCAAGAGGCAGGCAGTTGGAACACCATATATTTT

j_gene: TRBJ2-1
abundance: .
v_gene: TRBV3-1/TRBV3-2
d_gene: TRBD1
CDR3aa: CASILGQGAYNEQFF
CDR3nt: TGTGCCAGCATCCTGGGACAGGGTGCCTACAATGAGCAGTTCTTC

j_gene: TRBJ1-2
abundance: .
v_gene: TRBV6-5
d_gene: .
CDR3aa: CASFFNYGYTF
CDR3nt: TGTGCCAGCTTCTTTAACTATGGCTACACCTTC

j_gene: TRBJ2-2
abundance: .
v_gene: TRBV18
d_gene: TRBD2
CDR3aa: CASSPKLTSGGSNTGELFF
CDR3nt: TGTGCCAGCTCACCAAAGTTGACTAGCGGGGGGTCGAACACCGGGGAGCTGTTTTTT

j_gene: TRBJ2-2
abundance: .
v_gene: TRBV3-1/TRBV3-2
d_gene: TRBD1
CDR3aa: CASSQGDRGRAGELFF
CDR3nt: TGTGCCAGCAGCCAAGGGGACAGGGGGCGCGCCGGGGAGCTGTTTTTT

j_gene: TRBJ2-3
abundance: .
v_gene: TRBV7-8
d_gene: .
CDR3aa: CASRPPGARTDTQYF
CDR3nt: TGTGCCAGCAGACCGCCGGGAGCACGCACAGATACGCAGTATTTT

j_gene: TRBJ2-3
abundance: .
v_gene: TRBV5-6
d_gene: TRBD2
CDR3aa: CASSSSGSRGYF
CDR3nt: TGTGCCAGCAGCTCTAGCGGGAGTCGGGGGTATTTT